This T cell receptor beta chain is from a study of T-cell memory formation after mild COVID-19. TCRdb analysed the 5' RACE reads with MiXCR anew, one entry per CDR3 protein. Of some 180,000 distinct CDR3 sequences in the sample, roughly 13% were seen once. V lost 3 bases to trimming and J lost 0 bases, with 6 bases between them. CDR1 and CDR2 (germline): DFQATT, SNEGSKA (reference sequence). The CDR3 has 14 residues. The source is a man younger than 30 who had mild COVID-19 (a few samples of this study predate the infection). Cell type and time point are not known. The sequencing input was PBMCs or a T cell subset sorted from them (not recorded which). This chain connects TRBV20-1 to TRBJ2-6; D uncertain. The CDR3 reads CSASPSSGANVLTF. In DNA form, the CDR3 reads TGCAGTGCTAGCCCCAGCTCTGGGGCCAACGTCCTGACTTTC.